Below are 32 T cell receptor beta chains sequenced from a single sample in a study of control samples from healthy donors and cancer patients. The table came from immunoSEQ multiplex PCR; TCRdb's copy has only in-frame clones and leaves some out. The repertoire holds a few hundred thousand clones, with 75% to 95% as singletons. Sequenced: PBMCs. These receptors were collected from a man between 40 and 49 years old with head and neck cancer.

The V and J genes are TRBV5-1 and TRBJ2-4; no clear D gene. Trimming took off 2 bases at V and 5 bases at J, with 14 bases between the two ends. CDR3 length: 15 residues. Germline-derived CDR1 and CDR2 are SGHRS and YFSETQ. CDR3 bases: TGCGCCAGCAGCTTTAACAGTCGTGGACAAAACATTCAGTACTTC. Residues: CASSFNSRGQNIQYF.

The chain recombines TRBV6-1 with TRBJ2-1; 10 bases match TRBD2. Trimming took 3 bases from V and 5 from J; bases not matched to a gene: 7. Germline CDR1 MNHNS, CDR2 SASEGT. The CDR3 runs 16 residues. Here the CDR3 reads CASSDPPGLAHNEQFF. The CDR3 nucleotides are TGTGCCAGCAGTGACCCGCCGGGACTAGCGCACAATGAGCAGTTCTTC.

V is TRBV28 and J is TRBJ2-1, with 8 bases aligning to TRBD1. The J segment lost 6 bases and the V segment lost 6 bases, leaving 10 bases of the junction unmatched. Germline V gene sequence: CDR1 MDHEN, CDR2 SYDVKM. The CDR3 consists of 15 residues. CDR3 coding DNA: TGTGCCAGCAGGATCCCCGGACAGGGATTCAATGAGCAGTTCTTC. Its protein is CASRIPGQGFNEQFF.

This chain links TRBV11-3 with TRBJ2-1; 9 bases agree with TRBD1. With V trimmed by 6 bases and J by 3 bases, 9 bases remained unmatched. CDR3 length equals 16 residues. Germline V gene sequence: CDR1 SGHNT, CDR2 YENEEA. DNA for the CDR3: TGTGCCAGCAGTTGGACCGGGACAGGGAGCTACAATGAGCAGTTCTTC. It is translated as CASSWTGTGSYNEQFF. Supplemented by reference TRBV11-3 and TRBJ2-1, the full variable domain reads EAGVVQSPRYKIIEKKQPVAFWCNPISGHNTLYWYLQNLGQGPELLIRYENEEAVDDSQLPKDRFSAERLKGVDSTLKIQPAELGDSAVYLCASSWTGTGSYNEQFFGPGTRLTVL.

V is TRBV30 and J is TRBJ1-2, with D uncertain. V was cut by 0 bases and J by 8 bases, with 7 bases left in between. Germline loops: CDR1 GTSNPN, CDR2 SVGIG (reference sequence). The CDR3 has 11 residues. CDR3 amino acids: CAWSVGYGYTF. CDR3 DNA sequence: TGTGCCTGGAGTGTAGGTTACGGCTACACCTTC.

The V and J genes are TRBV3-1 (or the pseudogene TRBV3-2) and TRBJ1-2; no reliable D call. The CDR3 has 18 residues. V shed 3 bases and J shed 3 bases, with 23 bases lying between them. Germline CDR1 is LGHDT and CDR2 is YNNKEL (reference sequence). CDR3 DNA: TGTGCCAGCAGCCATTCCATAGGAATACGTTGGGCCGACTATGGCTACACCTTC. Protein sequence: CASSHSIGIRWADYGYTF.

CDR3 bases: TGTGCCTGGAGACCCCGGCAGTTTAATGAAAAACTGTTTTTT. Translation: CAWRPRQFNEKLFF. V gene TRBV30 combines with J gene TRBJ1-4; D ambiguous. The CDR3 contains 14 residues. V was clipped by 3 bases and J by 4 bases, with 12 bases between them. Germline CDR1 and CDR2: GTSNPN and SVGIG (reference sequence). The full variable domain, rest sourced from reference TRBV30 and TRBJ1-4, is SQTIHQWPATLVQPVGSPLSLECTVEGTSNPNLYWYRQAAGRGLQLLFYSVGIGQISSEVPQNLSASRPQDRQFILSSKKLLLSDSGFYLCAWRPRQFNEKLFFGSGTQLSVL.

In its sample, this clone was seen once. V is TRBV6-1 and J is TRBJ1-1; 11 bases are shared with TRBD1. The junction had 4 bases not matched to a gene; V was cut back by 0 bases and J by 7 bases. This CDR3 is built from 15 residues. Germline lookup yields CDR1 MNHNS and CDR2 SASEGT. CDR3 coding DNA: TGTGCCAGCAGTGAAGCGTGGGACAGGGGGGATGAAGCTTTCTTT. This codes for CASSEAWDRGDEAFF.

This chain connects TRBV30 to TRBJ2-6; D gene unclear. The CDR3 consists of 15 residues. Deletions cut 0 bases from V and 3 bases from J, with 9 bases between. Germline CDR1 is GTSNPN and CDR2 is SVGIG (reference sequence). The chain's CDR3 is CAWSVSLGGANVLTF. DNA of the CDR3: TGTGCCTGGAGTGTATCGTTGGGTGGGGCCAACGTCCTGACTTTC.

The J gene is TRBJ2-6, the V gene TRBV2; D is undetermined. Germline assignment: CDR1 SNHLY and CDR2 FYNNEI. The ends were cut back, 8 bases at V and 1 base at J, with 3 bases in the middle. The CDR3 sequence is 12 residues long. CDR3 sequence reads: CASASGANVLTF. The CDR3 region has the DNA TGTGCCAGCGCTTCTGGGGCCAACGTCCTGACTTTC.

The chain employs TRBV9 and TRBJ2-3; TRBD1 matches 10 bases. The V gene end was trimmed by 4 bases and the J gene end by 5 bases; junction bases not matched to a gene: 10. This CDR3 is 16 amino acids long. Germline values: CDR1 SGDLS, CDR2 YYNGEE. The CDR3 sequence: CASSQGTGEFGDTQYF. In DNA form, the CDR3 reads TGTGCCAGCAGCCAAGGGACAGGGGAATTTGGAGATACGCAGTATTTT.

V is TRBV11-2 and J is TRBJ2-5, with TRBD1 identical over 9 bases. The V gene end was trimmed by 4 bases and the J gene end by 2 bases; junction bases not matched to a gene: 5. The CDR3 has 15 residues. Germline V gives CDR1 SGHAT, CDR2 FQNNGV. In nucleotides, the CDR3 is TGTGCCAGCAGCTCCCTGGACAGGGGTCAAGAGACCCAGTACTTC. Residues: CASSSLDRGQETQYF.

The chain joins TRBV10-2 to TRBJ1-5; TRBD1 agrees at 8 bases. The CDR3 length is 13 residues. CDR1 is WSHSY and CDR2 is SAAADI in the germline V gene. The J segment lost 7 bases and the V segment lost 2 bases, leaving 1 base of the junction unmatched. CDR3: CASSEQGAQPQHF. CDR3 bases: TGCGCCAGCAGTGAGCAGGGGGCCCAGCCCCAGCATTTT.

This chain uses TRBV9 with TRBJ1-1, with 7 bases fitting TRBD1. The CDR3 length is 14 residues. The V gene's germline CDR1 is SGDLS and CDR2 YYNGEE. V was pared by 2 bases and J by 0 bases, with 1 base of the junction left unmatched. The CDR3 sequence is CASSVTGVNTEAFF. In DNA form, the CDR3 reads TGTGCCAGCAGCGTCACAGGGGTGAACACTGAAGCTTTCTTT.

This rearrangement joins TRBV6-6 to TRBJ1-5; possibly TRBD1 for D (6 bases). Trimming stripped 2 bases from V and 3 bases from J, with 11 bases between. From germline, CDR1 is MNHNY and CDR2 SVGAGI (reference sequence). The CDR3 runs to 15 residues. CDR3 region: CASSYNREDNQPQHF. The CDR3 DNA sequence: TGTGCCAGCAGTTACAACAGGGAGGACAATCAGCCCCAGCATTTT.

The chain couples TRBV13 to TRBJ1-1; no reliable D call. The length of the CDR3 is 13 residues. CDR1 and CDR2 (germline): PRHDT, FYEKMQ (reference sequence). Trimming cost V 5 bases and J 0 bases, with 7 bases left between them. This CDR3 is CASSAKMNTEAFF. CDR3 DNA: TGTGCCAGCAGCGCCAAGATGAACACTGAAGCTTTCTTT.

This clone was seen a single time. The chain carries TRBV24-1 and TRBJ1-4; D ambiguous. Trimming removed 9 bases from V and 5 bases from J, with 12 bases in between. Germline CDR1 is KGHDR and CDR2 is SFDVKD. The CDR3 contains 13 residues. CDR3 protein: CATSERKNEKLFF. The CDR3 nucleotides read TGTGCCACCTCGGAGAGGAAAAATGAAAAACTGTTTTTT.

The chain links TRBV4-1 to TRBJ2-7, with 11 bases identical to TRBD1. Trimming at V came to 4 bases and at J to 0 bases, leaving 2 bases not matched to a gene. Germline-derived CDR1 and CDR2 are MGHRA and YSYEKL. The CDR3 is made up of 15 amino acids. This CDR3 is CASSPGQGASYEQYF. Written as DNA, the CDR3 is TGCGCCAGCAGCCCAGGACAGGGGGCCTCCTACGAGCAGTACTTC.

The chain couples TRBV2 to TRBJ1-3; TRBD1 is a possible D gene (5 bases). This CDR3 is 19 amino acids long. Germline CDR1 and CDR2: SNHLY and FYNNEI. Between the trimmed V and J ends, which lost 7 bases and 3 bases, there was a span of 28 bases. The CDR3 DNA reads as TGTGCCAGCACCTCCCGCGGGACCAGTCGCGCCCTCGTTGGAAACACCATATATTTT. It specifies CASTSRGTSRALVGNTIYF.

V gene TRBV6-5 combines with J gene TRBJ2-6; D may be TRBD2 (5 bases). There are 15 residues in the CDR3. Deletions cut 7 bases from V and 0 bases from J, with 10 bases between. Germline assignment: CDR1 MNHEY and CDR2 SVGAGI. CDR3 residues: CASTPGYSGANVLTF. In DNA, the CDR3 is TGTGCCAGCACCCCGGGGTACTCTGGGGCCAACGTCCTGACTTTC.

The chain links TRBV3-1 (or the pseudogene TRBV3-2) to TRBJ2-5; D is unresolved. V gave up 2 bases and J gave up 1 base, with 8 bases separating them. This CDR3 region has 14 residues. Germline V gene data show CDR1 as LGHDT and CDR2 as YNNKEL (reference sequence). CDR3 sequence: CASSQHGSQETQYF. The CDR3 DNA reads as TGTGCCAGCAGCCAACACGGGTCCCAAGAGACCCAGTACTTC.

The V and J genes are TRBV7-9 and TRBJ2-6; D gene uncertain. V was trimmed by 4 bases and J by 0 bases, leaving 13 bases between them. The CDR3 sequence is 17 residues long. Germline CDR1 is SEHNR and CDR2 is FQNEAQ (reference sequence). Here the CDR3 reads CASSSARVSSGANVLTF. CDR3 sequence (DNA): TGTGCCAGCAGCTCCGCCCGGGTCTCCTCTGGGGCCAACGTCCTGACTTTC.

The rearrangement links TRBV5-1 to TRBJ2-2; 8 bases line up with TRBD2. V dropped 1 base and J dropped 0; count of bases not matched to a gene: 5. CDR3 length equals 17 residues. Germline-derived CDR1 and CDR2 are SGHRS and YFSETQ. The CDR3 sequence is CASSLRAGAANTGELFF. CDR3 DNA: TGCGCCAGCAGCTTGAGAGCGGGGGCCGCGAACACCGGGGAGCTGTTTTTT.

The chain links TRBV30 to TRBJ2-1; D not certain. Germline V gene lookup returns CDR1 GTSNPN and CDR2 SVGIG (reference sequence). Trimming cost V 8 bases and J 0 bases, with 11 bases left between them. The CDR3 sequence is 13 residues long. The DNA for the CDR3 is TGTGCCCGATATGTGAGCTCCTACAATGAGCAGTTCTTC. Translation gives CARYVSSYNEQFF.

The rearrangement uses TRBV3-1 (or the pseudogene TRBV3-2) and TRBJ1-6; 8 bases fit TRBD1. Germline V gene lookup returns CDR1 LGHDT and CDR2 YNNKEL (reference sequence). CDR3 length: 17 amino acids. V was clipped by 2 bases and J by 5 bases; unmatched bases: 8. The CDR3 DNA is TGTGCCAGCAGCCAATCGGCTCAGGGACAGGATAATTCACCCCTCCACTTT. Protein: CASSQSAQGQDNSPLHF.

The rearrangement links TRBV23-1 to TRBJ1-3; D is ambiguous. TRBV23-1 is marked as an open reading frame, function uncertain. This CDR3 contains 17 residues. The V end was cut by 9 bases, the J end by 0 bases, with 21 bases between. Here the CDR3 reads CARRGESGDDSGNTIYF. The CDR3 bases are TGCGCCAGAAGAGGCGAATCCGGGGATGACTCTGGAAACACCATATATTTT.

The genes are TRBV25-1 and TRBJ1-2; possibly TRBD1 for D (5 bases). The germline V and J ends were trimmed by 6 bases and 8 bases, with 16 bases remaining between them. CDR3 length: 13 residues. In germline, CDR1 is MGHDK, CDR2 SYGVNS. The CDR3 reads CASRGALAGGYTF. The DNA for the CDR3 is TGTGCCAGCAGAGGGGCCCTGGCAGGGGGCTACACCTTC.

The rearrangement joins TRBV6-5 to TRBJ1-1; D is uncertain. The CDR3 runs 15 residues. Per the germline V gene, CDR1 is MNHEY and CDR2 is SVGAGI. V lost 4 bases to trimming and J lost 0 bases, with 12 bases between them. The CDR3, as DNA: TGTGCCAGCAGTTCCAACGGACGGCTGAACACTGAAGCTTTCTTT. It translates to CASSSNGRLNTEAFF.

The chain carries TRBV7-2 and TRBJ2-5, with 15 bases aligning to TRBD2. The CDR3 is made up of 18 amino acids. The V and J ends lost 5 bases and 1 base, in that order; junction bases with no gene match: 8. Germline V gives CDR1 SGHTA, CDR2 FQGNSA. The CDR3 DNA reads TGTGCCAGCAGCGGTGGTCCGGGACTAGCGGGGGGCCAAGAGACCCAGTACTTC. This translates into CASSGGPGLAGGQETQYF.

This chain links TRBV18 with TRBJ2-7; D perhaps matches TRBD1 (6 bases). The germline gives CDR1 KGHSH, CDR2 LQKENI. With 3 bases removed from V and 3 bases from J, the gap between germline ends came to 12 bases. CDR3 length: 14 residues. Written as DNA, the CDR3 is TGTGCCAGCTCACCCTCTGGCAGGGGCTACGAGCAGTACTTC. Translation gives CASSPSGRGYEQYF.

The chain carries TRBV6-5 and TRBJ2-5; tentative D call: TRBD1 (6 bases). This CDR3 is 12 amino acids long. Trimming removed 5 bases from V and 3 bases from J, with 7 bases in between. Germline V gene data show CDR1 as MNHEY and CDR2 as SVGAGI. CDR3 sequence (DNA): TGTGCCAGCAGTCGGGACAAAGAGACCCAGTACTTC. This translates into CASSRDKETQYF.

The V call is TRBV19, the J call TRBJ2-7, with a tentative D call TRBD2 (6 bases). The CDR3 length is 16 residues. V lost 5 bases and J 6 bases, leaving 23 bases between the germline ends. CDR1 and CDR2 from the germline V gene are LNHDA and SQIVND (reference sequence). The CDR3 spells CASSPRRDFGSSEQYF. As DNA, the CDR3 is TGTGCCAGTAGTCCCAGGAGGGATTTTGGCTCGTCCGAGCAGTACTTC.